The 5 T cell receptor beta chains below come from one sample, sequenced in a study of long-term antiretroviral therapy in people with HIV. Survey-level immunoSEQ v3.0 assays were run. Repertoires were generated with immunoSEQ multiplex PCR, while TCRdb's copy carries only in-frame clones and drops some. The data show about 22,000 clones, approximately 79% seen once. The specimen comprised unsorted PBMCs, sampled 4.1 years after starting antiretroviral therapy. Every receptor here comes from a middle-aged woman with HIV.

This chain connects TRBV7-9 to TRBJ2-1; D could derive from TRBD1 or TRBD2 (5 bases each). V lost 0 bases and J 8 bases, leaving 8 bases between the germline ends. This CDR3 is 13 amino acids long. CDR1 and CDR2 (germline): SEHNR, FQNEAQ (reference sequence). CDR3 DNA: TGTGCCAGCAGCTTAGCGGGGGTCGATGAGCAGTTCTTC. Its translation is CASSLAGVDEQFF.

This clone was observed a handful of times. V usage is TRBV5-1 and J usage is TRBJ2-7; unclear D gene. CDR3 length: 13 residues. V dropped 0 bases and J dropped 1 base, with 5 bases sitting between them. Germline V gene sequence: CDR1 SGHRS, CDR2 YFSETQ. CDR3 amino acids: CASSLAGSYEQYF. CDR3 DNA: TGCGCCAGCAGCTTGGCAGGATCCTACGAGCAGTACTTC.

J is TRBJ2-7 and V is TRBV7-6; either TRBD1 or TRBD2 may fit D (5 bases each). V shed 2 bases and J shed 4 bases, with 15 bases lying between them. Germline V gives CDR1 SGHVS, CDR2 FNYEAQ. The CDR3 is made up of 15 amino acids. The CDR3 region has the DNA TGTGCCAGCAGCTTAAACCGGGGCCCAGAATACGAGCAGTACTTC. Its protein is CASSLNRGPEYEQYF.

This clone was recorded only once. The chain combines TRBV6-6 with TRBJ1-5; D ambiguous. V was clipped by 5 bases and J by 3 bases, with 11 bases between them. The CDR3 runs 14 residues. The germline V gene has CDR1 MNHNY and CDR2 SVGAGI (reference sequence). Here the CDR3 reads CASSLTKVNQPQHF. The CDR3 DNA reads TGTGCCAGCAGTCTAACCAAGGTCAATCAGCCCCAGCATTTT.

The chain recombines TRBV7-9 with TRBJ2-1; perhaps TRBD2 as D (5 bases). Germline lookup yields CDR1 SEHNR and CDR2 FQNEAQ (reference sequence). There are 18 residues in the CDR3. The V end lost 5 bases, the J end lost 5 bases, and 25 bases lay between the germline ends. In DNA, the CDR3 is TGTGCCAGCAGCAACACTATAATGACGCTAGCAGATGACAATGAGCAGTTCTTC. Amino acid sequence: CASSNTIMTLADDNEQFF.